Listed here are 10 T cell receptor beta chains from one sample, sequenced in a study of identical twins. TCRdb ran MiXCR on the 5' RACE reads and lists one entry per CDR3 protein. Found here are 300,000 or so distinct CDR3 sequences, over 8.5% of them singletons; the top ten hold around 7.1%. These records were also assigned to another study, of yellow fever vaccine responses in identical twins.

What was sequenced was CD8+ T cells sorted from blood. The receptor set was obtained from a woman aged 18 to 35 in good health.

The CDR3 sequence is CASNIAGLTDTQYF. The CDR3 DNA is TGTGCCAGTAACATAGCGGGCCTCACAGATACGCAGTATTTT. The chain is built from TRBV19 and TRBJ2-3; 7 bases are shared with TRBD2. Trimming removed 7 bases from V and 2 bases from J; junction bases left unmatched: 6. The CDR3 has 14 amino acids. Per the germline V gene, CDR1 is LNHDA and CDR2 is SQIVND (reference sequence).

The chain has TRBV7-9 and TRBJ2-7, with 7 nucleotides matching TRBD1. J gave up 1 base and V 5 bases, and 14 bases lay outside the gene matches. The germline V gene encodes CDR1 SEHNR and CDR2 FQNEAQ (reference sequence). This CDR3 comprises 17 residues. This CDR3 is CASSPFTGEVWSYEQYF. The CDR3 nucleotides are TGTGCCAGCAGCCCCTTTACAGGGGAAGTTTGGTCCTACGAGCAGTACTTC.

The CDR3 protein is CATTGAGYYGYTF. The CDR3 bases are TGTGCCACTACAGGTGCAGGGTACTATGGCTACACCTTC. This chain links TRBV15 with TRBJ1-2, with D maybe TRBD1 (5 bases). There are 13 residues in the CDR3. The ends were cut back, 9 bases at V and 3 bases at J, with 14 bases in the middle. Germline V lookup: CDR1 LNHNV, CDR2 YYDKDF (reference sequence).

This clonotype came up a few times. This chain links TRBV7-6 with TRBJ2-5, with no clear D. Germline V gene data show CDR1 as SGHVS and CDR2 as FNYEAQ. V lost 5 bases and J lost 3, with 10 bases in between. The CDR3 is made up of 13 amino acids. The CDR3 coding sequence is TGTGCCAGCAGCATGCGTGCGGAAGAGACCCAGTACTTC. This codes for CASSMRAEETQYF. Complete variable domain (other parts from reference TRBV7-6 and TRBJ2-5): GAGVSQSPRYKVTKRGQDVALRCDPISGHVSLYWYRQALGQGPEFLTYFNYEAQQDKSGLPNDRFSAERPEGSISTLTIQRTEQRDSAMYRCASSMRAEETQYFGPGTRLLVL.

There are a few counts of this clonotype. The rearrangement links TRBV7-2 to TRBJ2-1; 10 bases agree with TRBD1. This CDR3 region has 17 residues. The V segment lost 0 bases and the J segment 10 bases; nucleotides outside the gene matches: 12. Germline V gene sequence: CDR1 SGHTA, CDR2 FQGNSA. DNA for the CDR3: TGTGCCAGCAGCTTAGCCCCCGGGACAGGGGCCAGGAGGGAGCAGTTCTTC. This gives the protein CASSLAPGTGARREQFF.

This clonotype was counted between two and nine times. The chain's CDR3 is CASSQVPHSYEQYF. Here the CDR3 DNA reads TGTGCCAGCAGTCAAGTACCCCACTCCTACGAGCAGTACTTC. V is TRBV6-4 and J is TRBJ2-7; D is uncertain. From germline, CDR1 is MRHNA and CDR2 SNTAGT. V was cut by 5 bases and J by 0 bases, with 11 bases left in between. The CDR3 loop spans 14 amino acids.

This rearrangement joins TRBV27 to TRBJ2-7; 8 nucleotides line up with TRBD1. The trim removed 1 base at V and 6 bases at J, leaving 5 bases unmatched. The CDR3 loop spans 14 amino acids. Per the germline V gene, CDR1 is MNHEY and CDR2 is SMNVEV (reference sequence). CDR3 sequence: CASSLWDRSPEQYF. CDR3 nucleotides: TGTGCCAGCAGTTTATGGGACAGGTCGCCCGAGCAGTACTTC.

This clonotype was picked up a small number of times. The V gene is TRBV6-2 or TRBV6-3, the J gene TRBJ2-2; D not certain. In germline, CDR1 is MNHEY, CDR2 SVGEGT. Trimming stripped 1 base from V and 6 bases from J, with 9 bases between. The CDR3 covers 14 residues. CDR3 DNA: TGTGCCAGCAGTTACTGGCGAGAATCCGGGGAGCTGTTTTTT. Its protein product is CASSYWRESGELFF.

V gene TRBV30 combines with J gene TRBJ2-4; 7 bases agree with TRBD1. Trimming took 1 base from V and 8 from J; bases not matched to a gene: 5. This CDR3 contains 13 residues. CDR1 and CDR2 (germline): GTSNPN, SVGIG (reference sequence). DNA of the CDR3: TGTGCCTGGAGTGGAAACAGGGGCGACATTCAGTACTTC. Amino acid sequence: CAWSGNRGDIQYF.

This CDR3 is CASSPGVGTDTQYF. DNA of the CDR3: TGTGCCAGCAGCCCAGGGGTGGGCACAGATACGCAGTATTTT. The rearrangement uses TRBV11-2 and TRBJ2-3, with D maybe TRBD1 (6 bases). V gave up 5 bases and J gave up 1 base, with 10 bases separating them. The length of the CDR3 is 14 residues. Germline V gives CDR1 SGHAT, CDR2 FQNNGV.